This T cell receptor (beta chain) is from a study of identifying expanded T cells in peripheral blood. V lost 6 bases, J lost 11 bases, and 20 bases lay in between. Germline V gene sequence: CDR1 SGHTA, CDR2 FQGNSA. The CDR3 totals 15 residues. No infections or other immune events were documented during collection. Sequencing used immunoSEQ multiplex PCR; TCRdb keeps in-frame clones, though not all of them. The table records about 90,000 clones, 75% to 90% of them present only once. Study findings and constraints: Across healthy donors, higher total template counts meant significantly greater roughly two-week count variance. Technical replicates showed roughly 1.2 changed clones; about two weeks about 16; four weeks 19.

This clone appeared a few times. Its antigen remains unknown. Specimen: blood. The TCR sequence derives from a person aged 18 to 69 in good health. The chain carries TRBV7-2 and TRBJ1-6; tentative D call: TRBD1 (5 bases). The CDR3 nucleotides are TGTGCCAGCAGTGCTGGTGGGGGTACACCCACACCCCTCCACTTT. As protein: CASSAGGGTPTPLHF. Full variable domain (rest looked up from reference TRBV7-2 and TRBJ1-6): GAGVSQSPSNKVTEKGKDVELRCDPISGHTALYWYRQSLGQGLEFLIYFQGNSAPDKSGLPSDRFSAERTGGSVSTLTIQRTQQEDSAVYLCASSAGGGTPTPLHFGNGTRLTVT.